These T cell receptor beta chains were read from a single sample in a study of blood T cell repertoires in COVID-19. The protocol was immunoSEQ multiplex PCR, while the TCRdb copy is restricted to in-frame clones and leaves out a portion. Of approximately 430,000 clones listed, roughly 88% were seen once; the top ten hold under 1.5%. Sequencing was performed on peripheral blood. Source of these receptors: a woman aged 25 to 45 with active or convalescent COVID-19. CDR3s include the opening cysteine and the closing phenylalanine or tryptophan. A D gene is named only where the DNA matches it firmly. Clone sizes are given selectively: once, few, many, or a class where the clone is expanded.

D gene	J gene	clone size	V gene	CDR3 DNA	CDR3 protein
TRBD2	TRBJ2-1	NA	TRBV5-1	TGCGCCAGCAGCTTGGTTGCGGGGGACGTAACCAATGAGCAGTTCTTC	CASSLVAGDVTNEQFF
TRBD1	TRBJ1-1	NA	TRBV4-1	TGCGCCAGCAGCCAGGGGACAGAACCGAACACTGAAGCTTTCTTT	CASSQGTEPNTEAFF
NA	TRBJ2-7	once	TRBV7-6	TGTGCCAGCAGCTTCGACAGCTCCTACGAGCAGTACTTC	CASSFDSSYEQYF
TRBD1	TRBJ2-7	NA	TRBV6-6	TGTGCCAGCAGTTACTTGGGACAGGGTAACGAGCAGTACTTC	CASSYLGQGNEQYF
NA	TRBJ2-2	NA	TRBV14	TGTGCCAGCAGCCAAGTGTGGGGGCAGGCGAACACCGGGGAGCTGTTTTTT	CASSQVWGQANTGELFF
NA	TRBJ2-7	NA	TRBV3-1/TRBV3-2	TGTGCCAGCAGCCAAGCTGGTTTTCCCCCGGGGGAGCAGTACTTC	CASSQAGFPPGEQYF
TRBD1	TRBJ1-2	NA	TRBV18	TGTGCCAGCTCACCATCGGAAGGGGGCTTGTTTGGCTACACCTTC	CASSPSEGGLFGYTF
NA	TRBJ2-1	NA	TRBV11-2	TGTGCCAGCAGCCGAGACAGAACCACACTACAGTTCTTC	CASSRDRTTLQFF
TRBD1	TRBJ2-5	NA	TRBV3-1/TRBV3-2	TGTGCCAGCAGCCGACGGGACAGGGGGCGCAGGGAGACCCAGTACTTC	CASSRRDRGRRETQYF
TRBD1	TRBJ2-2	NA	TRBV29-1	TGCAGCGTTGAAGGGGGCAGGGGGTTGTCCGGGGAGCTGTTTTTT	CSVEGGRGLSGELFF
TRBD1	TRBJ2-3	NA	TRBV27	TGTGCCAGCAGTTCCGAACAGGGGGCCGCCCTTCACGGACAGTATTTT	CASSSEQGAALHGQYF
NA	TRBJ1-4	NA	TRBV25-1	TGTGCCAGCAGTAGAGTCGAAAAACTGTTTTTT	CASSRVEKLFF
TRBD1	TRBJ1-2	NA	TRBV7-8	TGTGCCAGCAGCAGCGCCTCCAGGGGGAACTATGGCTACACCTTC	CASSSASRGNYGYTF
TRBD1	TRBJ1-5	NA	TRBV5-1	TGCGCCAGCAGATCCGGGACAGGGGGCAATCAGCCCCAGCATTTT	CASRSGTGGNQPQHF
TRBD1	TRBJ1-5	NA	TRBV27	TGTGCCAGCAACGCACAGGGGGGCAATCAGCCCCAGCATTTT	CASNAQGGNQPQHF
TRBD1	TRBJ1-4	NA	TRBV30	TGTGCCTGGAGTAGCCAGACAGGGGGCGCTCCCCAAAAACTGTTTTTT	CAWSSQTGGAPQKLFF
TRBD1	TRBJ1-6	NA	TRBV6-5	TGTGCCAGCAGCCGGGGACAGAACTATAATTCACCCCTCCACTTT	CASSRGQNYNSPLHF
TRBD2	TRBJ2-7	NA	TRBV2	TGTGCCAGCAAAAGGACTAGCGGCTCCTACGAGCAGTACTTC	CASKRTSGSYEQYF
NA	TRBJ1-1	NA	TRBV6-5	TGTGCCAGCACCCCCGGAGGGGTCACTGAAGCTTTCTTT	CASTPGGVTEAFF
TRBD1	TRBJ1-1	NA	TRBV10-3	TGTGCCATCAACGACAGGGGGAGCACTGAAGCTTTCTTT	CAINDRGSTEAFF
TRBD1	TRBJ1-1	few	TRBV6-2/TRBV6-3	TGTGCCAGCAGTTACAGGGGGCTGAACACTGAAGCTTTCTTT	CASSYRGLNTEAFF
NA	TRBJ2-7	NA	TRBV10-3	TGTGCCATCAGTGCAGCTCCGGGACAACCGCCCGCCCTGTCCTACGAGCAGTACTTC	CAISAAPGQPPALSYEQYF
NA	TRBJ1-6	NA	TRBV13	TGTGCCAGCAGCTTTGGCGGTATGAGCTCCTATAATTCACCCCTCCACTTT	CASSFGGMSSYNSPLHF
NA	TRBJ1-1	NA	TRBV18	TGTGCCAGCTCACCGTCAAGAGCGAACACTGAAGCTTTCTTT	CASSPSRANTEAFF
NA	TRBJ1-2	NA	TRBV9	TGTGCCAGCAGGAGAGACAGCAACTATGGCTACACCTTC	CASRRDSNYGYTF
NA	TRBJ1-3	NA	TRBV6-5	TGTGCCAGCAGAGGGGTATCTGGAAACACCATATATTTT	CASRGVSGNTIYF
NA	TRBJ2-7	NA	TRBV6-5	TGTGCCAGCAGTTTTACCAGCGTAAGCTCCTACGAGCAGTACTTC	CASSFTSVSSYEQYF
TRBD1	TRBJ1-4	NA	TRBV6-1	TGTGCCAGCAGTGCAAACCTCCTTCGGGACAGCAATGAAAAACTGTTTTTT	CASSANLLRDSNEKLFF
TRBD1	TRBJ1-1	NA	TRBV11-2	TGTGCCAGCAGCTTAGATGGGGGCAGGGGGCAGTACGGCACTGAAGCTTTCTTT	CASSLDGGRGQYGTEAFF
NA	TRBJ2-7	NA	TRBV6-5	TGTGCCAGCCAGGCAGGGCCGAGCTCCTACGAGCAGTACTTC	CASQAGPSSYEQYF